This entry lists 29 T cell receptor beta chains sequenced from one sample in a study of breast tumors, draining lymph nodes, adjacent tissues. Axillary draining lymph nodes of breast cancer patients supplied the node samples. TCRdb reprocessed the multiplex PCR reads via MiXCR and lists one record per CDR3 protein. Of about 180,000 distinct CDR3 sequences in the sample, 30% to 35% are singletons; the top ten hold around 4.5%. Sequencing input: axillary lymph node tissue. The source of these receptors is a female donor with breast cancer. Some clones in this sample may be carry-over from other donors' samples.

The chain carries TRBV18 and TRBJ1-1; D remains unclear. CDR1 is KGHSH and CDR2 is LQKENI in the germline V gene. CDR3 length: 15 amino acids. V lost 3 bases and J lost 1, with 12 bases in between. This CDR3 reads CASSPSGLRNTEAFF. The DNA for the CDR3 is TGTGCCAGCTCACCCTCGGGTCTCAGGAACACTGAAGCTTTCTTT.

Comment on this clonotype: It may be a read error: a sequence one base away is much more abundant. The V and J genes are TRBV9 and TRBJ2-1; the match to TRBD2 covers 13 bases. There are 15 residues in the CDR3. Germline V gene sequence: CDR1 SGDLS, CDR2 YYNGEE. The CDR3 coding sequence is TGTGCCAGCAGCTCGGGACTAGCGGGATACAATGAGCAGTCCTTC. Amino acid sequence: CASSSGLAGYNEQSF.

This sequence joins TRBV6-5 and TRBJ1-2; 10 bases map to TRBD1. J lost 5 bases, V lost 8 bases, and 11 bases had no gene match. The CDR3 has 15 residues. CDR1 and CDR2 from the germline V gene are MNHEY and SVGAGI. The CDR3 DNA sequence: TGTGCCAGCTCTACTCCCGGACAGGGGGATTATGGCTACACCTTC. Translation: CASSTPGQGDYGYTF.

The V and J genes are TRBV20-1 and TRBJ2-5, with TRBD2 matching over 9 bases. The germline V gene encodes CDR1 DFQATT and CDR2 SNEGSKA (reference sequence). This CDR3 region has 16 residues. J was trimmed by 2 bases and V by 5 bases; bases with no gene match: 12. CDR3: CSAPGAAGGLQETQYF. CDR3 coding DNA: TGCAGTGCTCCAGGTGCAGCGGGGGGATTACAAGAGACCCAGTACTTC.

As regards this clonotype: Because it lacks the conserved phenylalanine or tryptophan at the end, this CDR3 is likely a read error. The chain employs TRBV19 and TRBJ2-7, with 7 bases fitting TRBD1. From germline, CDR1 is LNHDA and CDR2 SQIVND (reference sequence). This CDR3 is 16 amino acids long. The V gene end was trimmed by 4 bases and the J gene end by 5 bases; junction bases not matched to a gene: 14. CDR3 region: CASSNWTGRSADEQYS. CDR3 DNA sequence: TGTGCCAGTAGTAATTGGACAGGCCGAAGCGCAGACGAGCAGTACTCC.

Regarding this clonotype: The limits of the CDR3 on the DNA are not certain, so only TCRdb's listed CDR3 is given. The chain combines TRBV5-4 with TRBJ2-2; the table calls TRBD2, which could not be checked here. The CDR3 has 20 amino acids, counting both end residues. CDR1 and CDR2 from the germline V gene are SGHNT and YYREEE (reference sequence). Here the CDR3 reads CASSLGADRALHLRFGELFF.

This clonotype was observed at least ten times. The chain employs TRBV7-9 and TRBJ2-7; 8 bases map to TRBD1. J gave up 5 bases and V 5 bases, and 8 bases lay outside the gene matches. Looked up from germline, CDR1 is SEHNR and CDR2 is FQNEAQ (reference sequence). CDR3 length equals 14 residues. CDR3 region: CASSPDRASNEQYF. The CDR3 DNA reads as TGTGCCAGCAGCCCGGACAGGGCGTCGAACGAGCAGTACTTC.

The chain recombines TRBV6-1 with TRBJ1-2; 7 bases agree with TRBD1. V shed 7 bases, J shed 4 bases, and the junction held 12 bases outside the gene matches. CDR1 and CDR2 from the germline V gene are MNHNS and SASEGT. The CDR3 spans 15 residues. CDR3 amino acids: CASTDRRGRSYGYTF. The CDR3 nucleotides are TGTGCCAGCACAGATAGGAGGGGGCGTAGCTATGGCTACACCTTC.

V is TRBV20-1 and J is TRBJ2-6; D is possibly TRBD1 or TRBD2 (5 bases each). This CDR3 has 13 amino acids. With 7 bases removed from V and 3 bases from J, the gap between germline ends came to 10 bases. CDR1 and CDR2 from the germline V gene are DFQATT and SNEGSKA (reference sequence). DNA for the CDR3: TGCAGTGGGGGCGACTATGGGGCCAACGTCCTGACTTTC. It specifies CSGGDYGANVLTF.

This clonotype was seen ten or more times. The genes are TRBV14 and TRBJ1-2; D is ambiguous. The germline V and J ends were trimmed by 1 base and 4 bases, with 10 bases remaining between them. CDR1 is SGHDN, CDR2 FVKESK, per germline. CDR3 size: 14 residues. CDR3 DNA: TGTGCCAGCAGCCAAGCCTGGGGTCCCTATGGCTACACCTTC. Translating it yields CASSQAWGPYGYTF.

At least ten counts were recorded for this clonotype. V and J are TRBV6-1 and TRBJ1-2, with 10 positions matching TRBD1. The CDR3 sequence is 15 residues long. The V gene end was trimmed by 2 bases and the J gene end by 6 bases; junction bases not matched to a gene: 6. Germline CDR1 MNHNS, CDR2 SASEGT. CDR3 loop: CASSERGQGFDGYTF. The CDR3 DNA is TGTGCCAGCAGTGAACGGGGACAGGGGTTCGATGGCTACACCTTC.

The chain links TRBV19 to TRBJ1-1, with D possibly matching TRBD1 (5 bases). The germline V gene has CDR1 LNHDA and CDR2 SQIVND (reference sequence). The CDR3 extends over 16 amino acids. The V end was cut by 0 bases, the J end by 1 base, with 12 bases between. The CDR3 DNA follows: TGTGCCAGTAGTATAGATCTAGGGGTTAGGAACACTGAAGCTTTCTTT. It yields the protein CASSIDLGVRNTEAFF.

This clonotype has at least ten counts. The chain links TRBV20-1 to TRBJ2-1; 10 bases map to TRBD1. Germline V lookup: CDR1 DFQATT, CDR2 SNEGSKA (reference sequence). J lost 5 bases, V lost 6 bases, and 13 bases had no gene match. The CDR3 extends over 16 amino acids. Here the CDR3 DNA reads TGCAGTGCCAATAACCGCAGACAGGGGGCGGACAATGAGCAGTTCTTC. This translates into CSANNRRQGADNEQFF.

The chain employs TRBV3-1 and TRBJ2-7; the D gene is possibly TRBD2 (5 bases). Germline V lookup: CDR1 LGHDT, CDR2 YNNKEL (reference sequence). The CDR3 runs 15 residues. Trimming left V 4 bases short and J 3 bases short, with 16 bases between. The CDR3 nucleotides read TGTGCCAGCAGCCTTCTATCCGGGAACCGCTACGAGCAGTACTTC. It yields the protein CASSLLSGNRYEQYF.

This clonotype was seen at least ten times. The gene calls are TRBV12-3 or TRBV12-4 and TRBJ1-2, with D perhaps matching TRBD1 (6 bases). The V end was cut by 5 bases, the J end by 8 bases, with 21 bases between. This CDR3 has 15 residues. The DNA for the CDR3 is TGTGCCAGCAGTCAACAGGGACAACCGAATGTGGGCTACACCTTC. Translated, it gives CASSQQGQPNVGYTF.

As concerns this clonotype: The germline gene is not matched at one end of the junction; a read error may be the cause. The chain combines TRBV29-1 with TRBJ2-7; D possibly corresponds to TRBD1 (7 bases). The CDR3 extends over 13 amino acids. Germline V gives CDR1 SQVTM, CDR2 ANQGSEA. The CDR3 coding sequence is TGCAGCGTCGGGGGACAGCTCACCTACGAGCAGTGCTTC. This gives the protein CSVGGQLTYEQCF.

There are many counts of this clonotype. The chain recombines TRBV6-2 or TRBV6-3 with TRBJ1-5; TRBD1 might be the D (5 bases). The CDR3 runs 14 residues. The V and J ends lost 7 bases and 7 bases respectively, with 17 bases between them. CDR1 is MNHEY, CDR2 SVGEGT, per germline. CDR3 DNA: TGTGCCAGCATTGAGCCGGGGGGTACGCAGCCCCAGCATTTT. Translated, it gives CASIEPGGTQPQHF.

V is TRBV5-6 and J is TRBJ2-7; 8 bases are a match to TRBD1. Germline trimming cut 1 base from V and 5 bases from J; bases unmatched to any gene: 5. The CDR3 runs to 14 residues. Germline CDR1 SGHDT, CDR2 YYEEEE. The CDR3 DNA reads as TGTGCCAGCAGCTTGTTGGACAGGGACCACGAGCAGTACTTC. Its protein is CASSLLDRDHEQYF.

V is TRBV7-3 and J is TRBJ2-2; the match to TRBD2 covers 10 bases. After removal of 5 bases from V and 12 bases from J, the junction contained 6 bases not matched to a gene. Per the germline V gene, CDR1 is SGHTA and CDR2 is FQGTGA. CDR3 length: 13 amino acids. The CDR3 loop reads CASSLAGANKLFF. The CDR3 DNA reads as TGTGCCAGCAGCCTAGCGGGAGCTAATAAGCTGTTTTTT.

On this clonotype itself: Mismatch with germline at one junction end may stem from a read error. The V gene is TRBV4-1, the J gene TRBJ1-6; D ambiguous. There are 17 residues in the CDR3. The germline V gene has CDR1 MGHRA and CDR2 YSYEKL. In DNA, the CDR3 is TGTGCCAGCAGCCGCGTCTCGGTAGCGGGAGGGAATTCACCCCTCCACTTT. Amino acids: CASSRVSVAGGNSPLHF.

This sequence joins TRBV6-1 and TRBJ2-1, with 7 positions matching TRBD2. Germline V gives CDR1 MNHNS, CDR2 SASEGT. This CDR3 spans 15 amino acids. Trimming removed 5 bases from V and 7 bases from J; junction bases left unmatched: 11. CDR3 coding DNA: TGTGCCAGCAGTCAACCCGGGAGGAGGGTGAATGAGCAGTTCTTC. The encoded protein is CASSQPGRRVNEQFF.

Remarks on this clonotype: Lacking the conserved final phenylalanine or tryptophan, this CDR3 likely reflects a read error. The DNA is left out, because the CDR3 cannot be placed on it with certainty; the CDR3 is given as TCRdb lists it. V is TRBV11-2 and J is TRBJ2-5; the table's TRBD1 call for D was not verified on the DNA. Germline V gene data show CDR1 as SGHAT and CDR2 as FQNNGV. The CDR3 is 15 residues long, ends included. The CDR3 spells CASSFGQLYGYTFGS.

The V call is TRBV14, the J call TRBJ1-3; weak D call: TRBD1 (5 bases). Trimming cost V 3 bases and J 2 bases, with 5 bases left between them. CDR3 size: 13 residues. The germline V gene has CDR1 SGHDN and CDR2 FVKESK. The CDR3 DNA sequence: TGTGCCAGCAGCCAGGGGCCTGGAAACACCATATATTTT. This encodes CASSQGPGNTIYF.

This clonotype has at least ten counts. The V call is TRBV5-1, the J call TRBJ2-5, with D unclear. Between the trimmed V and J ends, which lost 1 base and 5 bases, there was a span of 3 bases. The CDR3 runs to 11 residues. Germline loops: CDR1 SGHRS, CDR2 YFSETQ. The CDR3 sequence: CASSLTETQYF. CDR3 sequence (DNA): TGCGCCAGCAGCTTGACGGAGACCCAGTACTTC.

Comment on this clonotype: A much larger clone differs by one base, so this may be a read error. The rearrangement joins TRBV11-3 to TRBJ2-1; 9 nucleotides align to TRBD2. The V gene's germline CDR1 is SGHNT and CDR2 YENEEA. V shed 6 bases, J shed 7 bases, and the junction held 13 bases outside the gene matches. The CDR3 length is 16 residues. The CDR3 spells CASSPRLAAGENEQFF. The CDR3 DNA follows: TGTGCCAGCAGTCCCCGACTAGCGGCGGGGGAGAATGAGCAGTTCTTC.

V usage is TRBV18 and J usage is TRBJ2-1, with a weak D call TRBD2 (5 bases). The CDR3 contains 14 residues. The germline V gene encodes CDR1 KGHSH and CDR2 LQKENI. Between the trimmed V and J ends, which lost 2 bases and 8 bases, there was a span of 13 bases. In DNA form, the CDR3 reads TGTGCCAGCTCACCAACTATCGAGGGCGATGAGCAGTTCTTC. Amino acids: CASSPTIEGDEQFF.

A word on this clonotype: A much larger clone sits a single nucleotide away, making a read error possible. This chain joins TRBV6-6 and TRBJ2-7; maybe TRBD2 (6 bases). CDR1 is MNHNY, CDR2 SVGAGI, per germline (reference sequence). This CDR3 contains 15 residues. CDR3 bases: TGTGCCAGCGGTTACGGGACTCCCGGCTCCTACGAGCAGTACTTC. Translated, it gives CASGYGTPGSYEQYF.

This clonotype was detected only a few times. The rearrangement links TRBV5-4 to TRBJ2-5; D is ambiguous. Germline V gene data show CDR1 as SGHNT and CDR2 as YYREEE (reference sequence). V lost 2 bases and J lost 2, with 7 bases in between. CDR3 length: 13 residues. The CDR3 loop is CASSFGLQETQYF. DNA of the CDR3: TGTGCCAGCAGCTTCGGGCTACAAGAGACCCAGTACTTC.

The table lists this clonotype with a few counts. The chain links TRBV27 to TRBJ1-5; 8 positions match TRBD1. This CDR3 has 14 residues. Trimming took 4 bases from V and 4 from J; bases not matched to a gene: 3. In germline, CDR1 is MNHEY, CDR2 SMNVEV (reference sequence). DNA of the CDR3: TGTGCCAGCAGTTGGACAGGGCCTAATCAGCCCCAGCATTTT. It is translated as CASSWTGPNQPQHF.